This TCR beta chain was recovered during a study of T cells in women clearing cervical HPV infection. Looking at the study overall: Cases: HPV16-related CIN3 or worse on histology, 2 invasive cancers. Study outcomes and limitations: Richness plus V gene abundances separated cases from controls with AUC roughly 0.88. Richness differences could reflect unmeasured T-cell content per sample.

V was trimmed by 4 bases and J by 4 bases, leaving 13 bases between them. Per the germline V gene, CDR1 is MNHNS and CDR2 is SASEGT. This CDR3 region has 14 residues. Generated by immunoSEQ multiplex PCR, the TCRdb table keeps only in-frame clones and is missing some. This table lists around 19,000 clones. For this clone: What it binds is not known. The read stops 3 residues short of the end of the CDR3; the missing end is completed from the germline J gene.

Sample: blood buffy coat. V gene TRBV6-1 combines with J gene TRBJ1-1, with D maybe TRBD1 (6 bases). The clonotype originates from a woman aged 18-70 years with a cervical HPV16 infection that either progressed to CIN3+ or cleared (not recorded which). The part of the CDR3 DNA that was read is TGTGCCAGCAGTGTTAACAGGGCCCTCACTGAA. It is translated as CASSVNRALTE. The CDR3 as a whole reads CASSVNRALTEAFF.